This T cell receptor beta chain was sequenced for a study of shared T cell receptors in the human thymus. Measured with immunoSEQ multiplex PCR; TCRdb has only the in-frame clones, and not every one. The sample includes 600,000 or so clones, approximately 89% of them seen just once. Another study also made use of these data, one on human thymus T cells. That study adds: The thymus tissue came from resections taken during corrective heart surgery.

Sequenced: thymocytes. The receptor was isolated from a boy younger than two with a congenital heart defect.

CDR3 sequence: CASSIRGDSNQPQHF. Written as DNA, the CDR3 is TGTGCCAGTAGTATTCGGGGGGACAGCAATCAGCCCCAGCATTTT. The V and J genes are TRBV19 and TRBJ1-5; a weak D match, TRBD1 (5 bases). From germline, CDR1 is LNHDA and CDR2 SQIVND (reference sequence). V was cut by 3 bases and J by 1 base, with 10 bases left in between. The CDR3 is 15 amino acids. Full variable domain (missing parts from reference TRBV19 and TRBJ1-5): DGGITQSPKYLFRKEGQNVTLSCEQNLNHDAMYWYRQDPGQGLRLIYYSQIVNDFQKGDIAEGYSVSREKKESFPLTVTSAQKNPTAFYLCASSIRGDSNQPQHFGDGTRLSIL.